This T cell receptor (beta chain) was documented in a study of blood T cell repertoires in COVID-19. The overall study: COVID-19 samples, acute and convalescent, were from the United States, Italy and Spain.

The germline gives CDR1 SGHRS, CDR2 YFSETQ. V lost 4 bases to trimming and J lost 5 bases, with 10 bases between them. This CDR3 comprises 13 residues. How the authors handled the data: Reference gene primer amplification in the assay estimated nucleated cell counts. Here immunoSEQ multiplex PCR was the method, and the copy in TCRdb shows in-frame clones only, minus some. That table supplies the V and J calls and clone size; D and trimming were determined from the DNA. The table includes 100,000 to 150,000 clones, approximately 80% detected once. This TCR was recovered from a man aged 35 to 55 with active or convalescent COVID-19. Sequencing was done on a sample of peripheral blood. This chain connects TRBV5-1 to TRBJ2-1; no reliable D call. The CDR3 spells CASSQLRHNEQFF. CDR3 sequence (DNA): TGCGCCAGCAGCCAACTCCGCCACAATGAGCAGTTCTTC.